One and the same sample provided the 22 T cell receptor beta chains below, sequenced in a study of blood T cell repertoires in COVID-19. Data came from immunoSEQ multiplex PCR; TCRdb stores just in-frame clones and leaves some out. Among 95,000 to 150,000 clones listed, roughly 78% were seen once. The sequenced sample was peripheral blood. Source of these receptors: a man aged 55 to 70 with active or convalescent COVID-19.

The chain has TRBV15 and TRBJ1-6, with D perhaps matching TRBD1 (6 bases). The CDR3 is 18 residues long. Trimming left V 0 bases short and J 5 bases short, with 17 bases between. The germline gives CDR1 LNHNV, CDR2 YYDKDF (reference sequence). This CDR3 reads CATSREGTNSRDNSPLHF. For the CDR3, the DNA is TGTGCCACCAGCAGAGAGGGGACAAATTCAAGGGATAATTCACCCCTCCACTTT. Using reference TRBV15 and TRBJ1-6 for the parts outside the CDR3, the full variable domain is DAMVIQNPRYQVTQFGKPVTLSCSQTLNHNVMYWYQQKSSQAPKLLFHYYDKDFNNEADTPDNFQSRRPNTSFCFLDIRSPGLGDTAMYLCATSREGTNSRDNSPLHFGNGTRLTVT.

The rearrangement joins TRBV7-2 to TRBJ2-3; D might be TRBD2 (5 bases). Germline V gene data show CDR1 as SGHTA and CDR2 as FQGNSA. Trimming shortened V by 3 bases and J by 8 bases, and 6 bases separated the two germline ends. This CDR3 comprises 11 residues. CDR3 in amino acids: CASSFRGTQYF. Written as DNA, the CDR3 is TGTGCCAGCAGCTTTCGGGGTACGCAGTATTTT. Based on the CDR3 plus reference TRBV7-2 and TRBJ2-3, the full variable domain is GAGVSQSPSNKVTEKGKDVELRCDPISGHTALYWYRQSLGQGLEFLIYFQGNSAPDKSGLPSDRFSAERTGGSVSTLTIQRTQQEDSAVYLCASSFRGTQYFGPGTRLTVL.

CDR3 region: CASSATSAVNTEAFF. DNA for the CDR3: TGTGCCAGCTCAGCGACCTCGGCGGTGAACACTGAAGCTTTCTTT. V gene TRBV18 combines with J gene TRBJ1-1; D remains unclear. V was clipped by 5 bases and J by 0 bases, with 13 bases between them. CDR1 is KGHSH, CDR2 LQKENI, per germline. CDR3 length: 15 amino acids.

The V gene is TRBV28, the J gene TRBJ2-1, with D possibly TRBD1 on 5 matching bases. CDR1 MDHEN and CDR2 SYDVKM come from the germline V gene. The CDR3 is 16 amino acids. Trimming cost V 8 bases and J 6 bases, with 23 bases left between them. The CDR3 region is CASGTRSLRETNEQFF. In nucleotides, the CDR3 is TGTGCCAGCGGAACCCGGTCCCTCAGGGAAACCAATGAGCAGTTCTTC.

In its sample, this clone was seen a few times. The genes are TRBV25-1 and TRBJ2-7; TRBD1 agrees at 7 bases. This CDR3 is 14 amino acids long. V was pared by 8 bases and J by 4 bases, with 11 bases of the junction left unmatched. Germline CDR1 is MGHDK and CDR2 is SYGVNS. The CDR3 DNA sequence: TGTGCCAGCCCTATCAGGACAGGACGATACGAGCAGTACTTC. It encodes CASPIRTGRYEQYF.

The chain joins TRBV24-1 to TRBJ2-1; D is uncertain. Germline V gene lookup returns CDR1 KGHDR and CDR2 SFDVKD. There are 16 residues in the CDR3. V lost 1 base and J 2 bases, leaving 11 bases between the germline ends. DNA of the CDR3: TGTGCCACCAGTGATTTAGATTTCCCTACCTACAATGAGCAGTTCTTC. Its protein is CATSDLDFPTYNEQFF.

The J gene is TRBJ1-5, the V gene TRBV29-1; 9 bases fit TRBD1. The CDR3 is 14 amino acids. Looked up from germline, CDR1 is SQVTM and CDR2 is ANQGSEA. Trimming removed 4 bases from V and 1 base from J; junction bases left unmatched: 2. The CDR3 here is CSVATGGSNQPQHF. The CDR3 coding sequence is TGCAGCGTTGCGACAGGGGGAAGCAATCAGCCCCAGCATTTT.

V usage is TRBV24-1 and J usage is TRBJ2-2; 7 bases line up with TRBD2. Germline lookup yields CDR1 KGHDR and CDR2 SFDVKD. The V gene end was trimmed by 5 bases and the J gene end by 5 bases; junction bases not matched to a gene: 7. The CDR3 sequence is 15 residues long. CDR3 sequence reads: CATSGGGVMTGELFF. The CDR3 DNA sequence: TGTGCCACCAGTGGGGGGGGAGTCATGACCGGGGAGCTGTTTTTT.

The V and J genes are TRBV5-1 and TRBJ2-7; 10 bases are shared with TRBD2. The V gene's germline CDR1 is SGHRS and CDR2 YFSETQ. With 1 base clipped from V and 1 base from J, the junction kept 2 bases outside the gene matches. The CDR3 spans 15 residues. The CDR3 coding sequence is TGCGCCAGCAGCTTGAATAGCGGGAGGTCCTACGAGCAGTACTTC. Translated, it gives CASSLNSGRSYEQYF.

The gene calls are TRBV7-3 and TRBJ2-2, with a weak D call TRBD2 (7 bases). The length of the CDR3 is 17 residues. Germline V CDR1 and CDR2: SGHTA, FQGTGA. The ends were cut back, 5 bases at V and 6 bases at J, with 22 bases in the middle. The CDR3, as DNA: TGTGCCAGCAGCGCAACCTGGCCAGGGGAGGGGTCCGGGGAGCTGTTTTTT. It translates to CASSATWPGEGSGELFF.

This clone was seen just once. This chain links TRBV9 with TRBJ2-2; 9 positions agree with TRBD2. The junction had 8 bases not matched to a gene; V was cut back by 0 bases and J by 8 bases. Germline V gives CDR1 SGDLS, CDR2 YYNGEE. The CDR3 is made up of 16 amino acids. CDR3 sequence: CASSVEAGGPEGELFF. The CDR3 nucleotides read TGTGCCAGCAGCGTAGAAGCGGGAGGCCCAGAGGGGGAGCTGTTTTTT.

This clone came up many times. The chain couples TRBV19 to TRBJ1-5, with 12 bases fitting TRBD1. Losses at the gene ends were 4 bases for V and 6 bases for J; bases not matched to a gene: 4. The CDR3 is 15 amino acids. Germline values: CDR1 LNHDA, CDR2 SQIVND (reference sequence). In nucleotides, the CDR3 is TGTGCCAGTAGTACAGGGGACAGGGGGCTTCAGCCCCAGCATTTT. It codes for CASSTGDRGLQPQHF.

V is TRBV24-1 and J is TRBJ2-3, with D maybe TRBD1 (6 bases). Trimming shortened V by 4 bases and J by 0 bases, and 13 bases separated the two germline ends. This CDR3 has 16 residues. Germline loops: CDR1 KGHDR, CDR2 SFDVKD. CDR3 protein: CATSDRQERSTDTQYF. The CDR3 DNA reads TGTGCCACCAGTGACCGACAGGAGCGTAGCACAGATACGCAGTATTTT.

The genes are TRBV28 and TRBJ1-2; no clear D gene. The germline V gene has CDR1 MDHEN and CDR2 SYDVKM. This CDR3 is built from 13 residues. Between the trimmed V and J ends, which lost 6 bases and 4 bases, there was a span of 12 bases. The CDR3 protein is CASSPGWFYGYTF. In nucleotides, the CDR3 is TGTGCCAGCAGCCCGGGGTGGTTCTATGGCTACACCTTC.

J is TRBJ2-2 and V is TRBV24-1; 7 nucleotides match TRBD2. Germline V CDR1 and CDR2: KGHDR, SFDVKD. V gave up 2 bases and J gave up 6 bases; unmatched junction bases: 5. The CDR3 contains 15 residues. CDR3 protein: CATSDYGLAAGELFF. The CDR3 nucleotides read TGTGCCACCAGTGATTATGGGCTAGCGGCCGGGGAGCTGTTTTTT.

The rearrangement uses TRBV5-6 and TRBJ2-6, with D maybe TRBD1 (6 bases). Trimming shortened V by 1 base and J by 2 bases, and 10 bases separated the two germline ends. Germline V gene data show CDR1 as SGHDT and CDR2 as YYEEEE. The length of the CDR3 is 16 residues. The CDR3 DNA reads as TGTGCCAGCAGCTTGAGGGCAGGGGCTGGGGCCAACGTCCTGACTTTC. Translating gives CASSLRAGAGANVLTF.

This rearrangement joins TRBV5-1 to TRBJ2-2; no definite D call. Germline loops: CDR1 SGHRS, CDR2 YFSETQ. V gave up 1 base and J gave up 11 bases, with 12 bases separating them. This CDR3 comprises 13 residues. CDR3 DNA sequence: TGCGCCAGCAGCTTGATGGTGGGCCTTGAGCTGTTTTTT. Its protein is CASSLMVGLELFF.

This clone has just a few counts. The chain is built from TRBV7-9 and TRBJ2-1; 12 bases map to TRBD1. Germline trimming cut 3 bases from V and 1 base from J; bases unmatched to any gene: 10. The CDR3 extends over 19 amino acids. Germline CDR1 is SEHNR and CDR2 is FQNEAQ (reference sequence). Written as DNA, the CDR3 is TGTGCCAGCAGCTTTCCCGGGACAGGGGGCCCGCTTTCCTACAATGAGCAGTTCTTC. Protein product: CASSFPGTGGPLSYNEQFF. Supplemented by reference TRBV7-9 and TRBJ2-1, the full variable domain reads DTGVSQNPRHKITKRGQNVTFRCDPISEHNRLYWYRQTLGQGPEFLTYFQNEAQLEKSRLLSDRFSAERPKGSFSTLEIQRTEQGDSAMYLCASSFPGTGGPLSYNEQFFGPGTRLTVL.

DNA for the CDR3: TGCAGTGCCGACAGGTTGGGGCCCCAGCATTTT. It translates to CSADRLGPQHF. The chain couples TRBV20-1 to TRBJ1-5, with a tentative D call TRBD1 (6 bases). V lost 6 bases, J lost 9 bases, and 12 bases lay in between. The CDR3 contains 11 residues. Germline-derived CDR1 and CDR2 are DFQATT and SNEGSKA (reference sequence).

This clone was seen a single time. CDR3 residues: CASQRSSYNEQFF. For the CDR3, the DNA is TGTGCCAGCCAGCGATCCTCCTACAATGAGCAGTTCTTC. This chain joins TRBV18 and TRBJ2-1; D ambiguous. Trimming left V 8 bases short and J 0 bases short, with 8 bases between. This CDR3 region has 13 residues. CDR1 and CDR2 from the germline V gene are KGHSH and LQKENI.

This rearrangement joins TRBV7-3 to TRBJ1-2; D is undetermined. The CDR3 loop spans 13 amino acids. Germline V gene lookup returns CDR1 SGHTA and CDR2 FQGTGA. Between the trimmed V and J ends, which lost 4 bases and 10 bases, there was a span of 16 bases. CDR3 sequence: CASSSGSGLDYTF. CDR3 DNA sequence: TGTGCCAGCAGCTCTGGTTCCGGGTTGGACTACACCTTC.

The CDR3 DNA follows: TGTGCCAGCAGCCCGGGTCTATCTGAAGCTTTCTTT. Translated: CASSPGLSEAFF. This sequence joins TRBV12-3 or TRBV12-4 and TRBJ1-1; D gene unclear. Trimming cost V 6 bases and J 6 bases, with 11 bases left between them. The CDR3 extends over 12 amino acids.